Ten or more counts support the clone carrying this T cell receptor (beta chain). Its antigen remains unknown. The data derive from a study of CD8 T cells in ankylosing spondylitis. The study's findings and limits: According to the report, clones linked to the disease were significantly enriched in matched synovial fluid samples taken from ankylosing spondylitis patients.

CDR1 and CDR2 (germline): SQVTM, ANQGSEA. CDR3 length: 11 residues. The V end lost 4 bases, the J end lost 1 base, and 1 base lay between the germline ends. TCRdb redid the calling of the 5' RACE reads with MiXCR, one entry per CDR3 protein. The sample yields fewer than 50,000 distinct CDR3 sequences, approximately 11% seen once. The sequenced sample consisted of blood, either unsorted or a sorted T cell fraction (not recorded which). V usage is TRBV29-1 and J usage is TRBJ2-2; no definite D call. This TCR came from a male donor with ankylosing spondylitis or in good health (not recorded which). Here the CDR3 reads CSVGNTGELFF. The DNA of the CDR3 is TGCAGCGTTGGGAACACCGGGGAGCTGTTTTTT.